The 9 T cell receptor beta chains listed next were all sequenced from one sample in a study of identical twins. TCRdb passed the 5' RACE reads through MiXCR, listing each CDR3 protein once. The table includes more than 1.5 million distinct CDR3 sequences, less than 35% detected once. The sample consisted of cord blood. Every receptor here comes from a newborn girl in good health.

The table lists this clonotype with a few counts. This chain links TRBV10-3 with TRBJ1-6, with TRBD1 as a possible D gene (5 bases). The CDR3 is 18 amino acids. Germline V gives CDR1 ENHRY, CDR2 SYGVKD. Trimming took off 3 bases at V and 0 bases at J, with 15 bases between the two ends. Here the CDR3 DNA reads TGTGCCATCAGTGACTGGGACCCCAGGAGCTCCTATAATTCACCCCTCCACTTT. Encoded protein: CAISDWDPRSSYNSPLHF.

This clonotype was seen only a few times. The V gene is TRBV20-1, the J gene TRBJ2-1, with TRBD2 as a possible D gene (5 bases). CDR3 length equals 14 residues. Germline V gives CDR1 DFQATT, CDR2 SNEGSKA (reference sequence). Trimming left V 3 bases short and J 2 bases short, with 11 bases between. The CDR3 sequence is CSARDSHAYNEQFF. The CDR3 DNA sequence: TGCAGTGCTAGGGACTCCCACGCCTACAATGAGCAGTTCTTC.

The rearrangement uses TRBV28 and TRBJ2-5; D uncertain. This CDR3 contains 10 residues. The ends were cut back, 4 bases at V and 12 bases at J, with 9 bases in the middle. CDR1 is MDHEN and CDR2 is SYDVKM in the germline V gene. DNA of the CDR3: TGTGCCAGCAGTTCGGAAAAAGAGTACTTC. As protein: CASSSEKEYF.

This clonotype was observed at least ten times. The chain recombines TRBV5-1 with TRBJ2-3, with TRBD2 matching 10 bases. The trim removed 1 base at V and 0 bases at J, leaving 2 bases unmatched. The germline V gene has CDR1 SGHRS and CDR2 YFSETQ. This CDR3 region has 16 residues. The CDR3 DNA is TGCGCCAGCAGCTTGACTAGCGGGGTTAGCACAGATACGCAGTATTTT. It specifies CASSLTSGVSTDTQYF.

This clonotype was observed a few times. This chain links TRBV20-1 with TRBJ2-7; D is undetermined. V gave up 6 bases and J gave up 2 bases, with 11 bases separating them. CDR1 is DFQATT, CDR2 SNEGSKA, per germline (reference sequence). The CDR3 runs to 12 residues. CDR3 sequence: CSALGEPYEQYF. For the CDR3, the DNA is TGCAGTGCCCTAGGAGAGCCCTACGAGCAGTACTTC.

The chain couples TRBV5-4 to TRBJ2-3; perhaps TRBD1 as D (5 bases). CDR3 length: 15 amino acids. V was cut by 4 bases and J by 6 bases, with 18 bases left in between. Germline CDR1 and CDR2: SGHNT and YYREEE (reference sequence). The CDR3 reads CASSPLPGMKDTQYF. In DNA form, the CDR3 reads TGTGCCAGCAGCCCCCTCCCAGGGATGAAGGATACGCAGTATTTT.

This clonotype was seen many times. A read error may explain this, as a much larger clone is one base away. This chain links TRBV5-1 with TRBJ1-2, with a weak D call TRBD1 (5 bases). The CDR3 runs to 14 residues. Looked up from germline, CDR1 is SGHRS and CDR2 is YFSETQ. Trimming took off 0 bases at V and 0 bases at J, with 6 bases between the two ends. CDR3 DNA sequence: TGCGCCAGCAGCTTGGAACAGGCTAACTATGGCTACACCTTC. As protein: CASSLEQANYGYTF.

Points on this clonotype: At one end the junction does not follow the germline gene, possibly because of a read error. V is TRBV10-2 and J is TRBJ2-7; 8 nucleotides agree with TRBD2. The germline gives CDR1 WSHSY, CDR2 SAAADI. The CDR3 totals 15 residues. CDR3 protein: CATSLAGSLGWEQYF. Here the CDR3 DNA reads TGCGCCACCAGTCTAGCGGGTTCACTCGGGTGGGAGCAGTACTTC.

A note on this clonotype: One base away lies a much larger clone, so this may be a sequencing read error. The CDR3 DNA is TGTGCCAGCAGCCATTATAGGGGAGGGTACGAGCGGTACTTC. Its protein product is CASSHYRGGYERYF. This sequence joins TRBV4-2 and TRBJ2-7; 7 nucleotides match TRBD2. The CDR3 spans 14 residues. Per germline, CDR1 LGHNA and CDR2 YNFKEQ.